These 28 T cell receptor beta chains were all obtained from the same sample, sequenced in a study of CXCR3-negative and CXCR3-positive naive CD8 T cells. Study-level points and caveats: Naive cells that were CXCR3-positive had more hydrophobic TRB CDR3s (compared with CXCR3-negative naive cells).

For these receptors, no antigen is known. Preparation of TRB cDNA libraries relied on 5' RACE carrying UMI labels. TCRdb re-called the 5' RACE reads and shows each CDR3 protein once, DNA omitted. This specimen shows 150,000 to 160,000 distinct CDR3 sequences; the ten leading clones hold less than 0.55%. The sequenced sample consisted of naive CXCR3+ CD8+ T cells from blood. Subset meaning: CD45RO-CCR7+CD27+CD95- naive CD8+ T cells expressing CXCR3 (TNR3+). These TCRs come from a human donor in good health. Some clones in this sample may be carry-over from other donors' samples.

The chain carries TRBV6-6 and TRBJ2-5; TCRdb calls TRBD1, which cannot be checked without DNA. CDR3 length: 14 residues. Germline lookup yields CDR1 MNHNY and CDR2 SVGAGI (reference sequence). The CDR3 reads CASAPITGEETQYF.

The chain links TRBV28 to TRBJ2-1. The CDR3 contains 16 residues. Germline lookup yields CDR1 MDHEN and CDR2 SYDVKM. The CDR3 is CASSLGGRSSYNEQFF.

This chain connects TRBV19 to TRBJ1-1; TCRdb selects TRBD1, and the lack of DNA leaves this call unchecked. This CDR3 region has 13 residues. Germline CDR1 is LNHDA and CDR2 is SQIVND (reference sequence). The CDR3 sequence: CASKNRVEAEAFF.

The V call is TRBV7-6, the J call TRBJ2-6; TCRdb designates TRBD1, a call that cannot be tested without DNA. The CDR3 runs 15 residues. CDR1 and CDR2 from the germline V gene are SGHVS and FNYEAQ. CDR3 sequence reads: CASSLGQGRANVLTF.

The genes are TRBV20-1 and TRBJ2-1; TCRdb indicates TRBD2, and absent DNA this call remains unverified. CDR3 size: 17 residues. The V gene's germline CDR1 is DFQATT and CDR2 SNEGSKA (reference sequence). CDR3 residues: CSAPTSGGPRRGYEQFF.

The rearrangement links TRBV4-3 to TRBJ1-2; there is no DNA to check the TCRdb D call of TRBD1. Germline V lookup: CDR1 LGHNA, CDR2 YSLEER. This CDR3 contains 15 residues. This CDR3 is CASSQDPGNLYGYTF.

The chain uses TRBV7-2 and TRBJ1-1. The germline gives CDR1 SGHTA, CDR2 FQGNSA. The CDR3 extends over 13 amino acids. The CDR3 sequence: CASSLGLYTEAFF.

The rearrangement links TRBV28 to TRBJ2-1; TCRdb names TRBD1, which stays unverified in the absence of DNA. This CDR3 comprises 17 residues. CDR1 is MDHEN, CDR2 SYDVKM, per germline. This chain's CDR3 is CASRSGGGTLPYNEQFF.

V usage is TRBV7-9 and J usage is TRBJ2-7; with no DNA, the TCRdb D assignment of TRBD1 cannot be verified. CDR1 is SEHNR, CDR2 FQNEAQ, per germline (reference sequence). The CDR3 is 15 amino acids. CDR3 sequence: CASGGEGTVTYEQYF.

V is TRBV21-1 and J is TRBJ1-3. TRBV21-1 has pseudogene status. The CDR3 runs 15 residues. CDR3 sequence reads: CASSKVNLPGNTIYF.

The V and J genes are TRBV7-9 and TRBJ2-1; the TCRdb call, TRBD1, lacks DNA for checking. From germline, CDR1 is SEHNR and CDR2 FQNEAQ (reference sequence). The CDR3 totals 15 residues. Here the CDR3 reads CASSLGGPEYNEQFF.

V and J are TRBV7-7 and TRBJ2-2. CDR1 and CDR2 (germline): SSHAT, FNYEAQ (reference sequence). This CDR3 is built from 14 residues. The CDR3 loop reads CASSLVGGTGELFF.

The chain carries TRBV24-1 and TRBJ2-1. This CDR3 comprises 15 residues. The germline V gene has CDR1 KGHDR and CDR2 SFDVKD. The CDR3 loop reads CATSDFATPHNEQFF.

This chain uses TRBV20-1 with TRBJ1-5. This CDR3 spans 17 amino acids. CDR1 and CDR2 (germline): DFQATT, SNEGSKA (reference sequence). The CDR3 is CSARIYQDLDSNQPQHF.

This chain links TRBV28 with TRBJ2-1. The CDR3 has 11 residues. Looked up from germline, CDR1 is MDHEN and CDR2 is SYDVKM. This CDR3 is CASRENNEQFF.

This chain joins TRBV4-2 and TRBJ1-3; absent DNA, TCRdb's TRBD1 call cannot be checked. Germline assignment: CDR1 LGHNA and CDR2 YNFKEQ. The CDR3 runs to 15 residues. The chain's CDR3 is CAGSQDRGTGNTIYF.

The J gene is TRBJ2-1, the V gene TRBV7-9. Per the germline V gene, CDR1 is SEHNR and CDR2 is FQNEAQ (reference sequence). The CDR3 sequence is 12 residues long. This CDR3 reads CASSSTGNEQFF.

The CDR3 sequence is CSVEESLEQYF. V is TRBV29-1 and J is TRBJ2-7. The CDR3 runs 11 residues. Per germline, CDR1 SQVTM and CDR2 ANQGSEA.

The rearrangement joins TRBV12-3 or TRBV12-4 to TRBJ1-1. The CDR3 extends over 15 amino acids. The CDR3 spells CASSLDAKMNTEAFF.

The rearrangement joins TRBV5-6 to TRBJ2-3; TCRdb indicates TRBD2, and absent DNA this call remains unverified. The CDR3 totals 17 residues. Germline V gene sequence: CDR1 SGHDT, CDR2 YYEEEE. The CDR3 spells CASSRSPGAGFTDTQYF.

V and J are TRBV28 and TRBJ2-3. The CDR3 consists of 12 residues. Germline lookup yields CDR1 MDHEN and CDR2 SYDVKM. CDR3 residues: CASTPDGYTQYF.

The rearrangement links TRBV9 to TRBJ2-3. This CDR3 comprises 13 residues. CDR1 and CDR2 (germline): SGDLS, YYNGEE. The CDR3 spells CASSSWATDTQYF.

The chain is built from TRBV30 and TRBJ2-2. Germline assignment: CDR1 GTSNPN and CDR2 SVGIG (reference sequence). The CDR3 consists of 13 residues. The CDR3 loop is CAWTDGNTGELFF.

Here the CDR3 reads CASSFQGPLIF. The gene calls are TRBV5-5 and TRBJ1-1; as DNA is missing, the TRBD1 call by TCRdb cannot be tested. There are 11 residues in the CDR3. Germline CDR1 reads SGHKS; CDR2 reads YYEKEE (reference sequence).

The chain joins TRBV12-3 or TRBV12-4 to TRBJ2-6; the D call from TCRdb, TRBD2, cannot be confirmed without DNA. This CDR3 has 17 amino acids. This CDR3 is CASSLASGGAGANVLTF.

The J gene is TRBJ2-3, the V gene TRBV20-1. The length of the CDR3 is 15 residues. Germline CDR1 DFQATT, CDR2 SNEGSKA (reference sequence). The CDR3 sequence is CSARDLETRTDTQYF.

The chain joins TRBV5-1 to TRBJ2-5. This CDR3 comprises 11 residues. Germline V gene data show CDR1 as SGHRS and CDR2 as YFSETQ. Here the CDR3 reads CASAQQETQYF.

The J gene is TRBJ2-4, the V gene TRBV12-3 or TRBV12-4; TCRdb gives TRBD2 as the D gene, but with no DNA this cannot be confirmed. The CDR3 totals 16 residues. The CDR3: CASSKTSMSAKNIQYF.